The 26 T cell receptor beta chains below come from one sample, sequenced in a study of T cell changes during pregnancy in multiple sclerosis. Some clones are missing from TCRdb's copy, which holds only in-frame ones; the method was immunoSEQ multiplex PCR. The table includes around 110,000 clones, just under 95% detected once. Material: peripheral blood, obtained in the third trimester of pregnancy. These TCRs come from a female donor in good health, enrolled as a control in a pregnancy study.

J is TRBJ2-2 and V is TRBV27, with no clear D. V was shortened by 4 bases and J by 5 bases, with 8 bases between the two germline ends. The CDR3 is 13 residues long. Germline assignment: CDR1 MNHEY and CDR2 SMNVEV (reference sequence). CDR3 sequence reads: CASSSSETGELFF. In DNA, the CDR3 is TGTGCCAGCAGTTCGTCCGAGACCGGGGAGCTGTTTTTT.

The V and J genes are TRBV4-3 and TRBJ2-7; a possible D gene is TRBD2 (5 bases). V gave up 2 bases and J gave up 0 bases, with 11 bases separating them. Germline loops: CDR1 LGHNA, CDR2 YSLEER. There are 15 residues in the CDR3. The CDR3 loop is CASSQSTGSSYEQYF. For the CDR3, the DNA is TGCGCCAGCAGCCAATCGACGGGGAGCTCCTACGAGCAGTACTTC.

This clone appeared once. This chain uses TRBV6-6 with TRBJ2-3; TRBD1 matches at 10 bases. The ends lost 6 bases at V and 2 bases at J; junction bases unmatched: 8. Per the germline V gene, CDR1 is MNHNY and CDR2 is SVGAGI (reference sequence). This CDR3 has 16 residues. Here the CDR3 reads CASRRPGQGITDTQYF. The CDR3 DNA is TGTGCCAGCAGGCGACCGGGACAGGGGATCACAGATACGCAGTATTTT.

CDR3 loop: CASSLTHREREKLFF. In DNA, the CDR3 is TGTGCCAGCAGTTTAACCCACAGGGAGAGAGAAAAACTGTTTTTT. This chain links TRBV27 with TRBJ1-4; tentative D call: TRBD1 (6 bases). The V and J ends lost 2 bases and 8 bases respectively, with 15 bases between them. This CDR3 contains 15 residues. Germline V gives CDR1 MNHEY, CDR2 SMNVEV (reference sequence). The whole variable domain, filled in from reference TRBV27 and TRBJ1-4, reads EAQVTQNPRYLITVTGKKLTVTCSQNMNHEYMSWYRQDPGLGLRQIYYSMNVEVTDKGDVPEGYKVSRKEKRNFPLILESPSPNQTSLYFCASSLTHREREKLFFGSGTQLSVL.

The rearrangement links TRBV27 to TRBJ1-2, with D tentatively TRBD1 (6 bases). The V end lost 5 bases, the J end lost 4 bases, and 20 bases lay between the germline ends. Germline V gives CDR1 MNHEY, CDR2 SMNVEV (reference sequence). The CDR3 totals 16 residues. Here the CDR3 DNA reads TGTGCCAGCAGTAAAACAGTTTCAACAGGGAGCTATGGCTACACCTTC. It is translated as CASSKTVSTGSYGYTF.

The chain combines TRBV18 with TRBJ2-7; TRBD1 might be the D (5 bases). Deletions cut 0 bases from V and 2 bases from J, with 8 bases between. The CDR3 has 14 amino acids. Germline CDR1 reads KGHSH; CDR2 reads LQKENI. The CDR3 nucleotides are TGTGCCAGCTCACCACCGCCAGGGACCTACGAGCAGTACTTC. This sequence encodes CASSPPPGTYEQYF.

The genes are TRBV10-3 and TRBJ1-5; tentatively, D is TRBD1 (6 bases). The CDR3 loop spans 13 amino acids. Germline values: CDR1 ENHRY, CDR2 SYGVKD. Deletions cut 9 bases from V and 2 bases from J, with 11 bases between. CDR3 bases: TGTGCCATTCGGGACACGGGCAATCAGCCCCAGCATTTT. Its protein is CAIRDTGNQPQHF.

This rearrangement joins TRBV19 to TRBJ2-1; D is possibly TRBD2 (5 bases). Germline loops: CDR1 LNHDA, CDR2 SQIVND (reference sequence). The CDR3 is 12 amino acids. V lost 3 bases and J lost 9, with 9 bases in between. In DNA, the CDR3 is TGTGCCAGTAGTATTGAAGAGGGTGAGCAGTTCTTC. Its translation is CASSIEEGEQFF.

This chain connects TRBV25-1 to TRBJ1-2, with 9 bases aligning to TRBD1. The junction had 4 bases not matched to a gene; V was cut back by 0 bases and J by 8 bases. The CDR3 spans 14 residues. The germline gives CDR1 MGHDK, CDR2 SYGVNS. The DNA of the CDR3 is TGTGCCAGCAGTGAATATAACAGGGGGCTCGGCTACACCTTC. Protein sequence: CASSEYNRGLGYTF.

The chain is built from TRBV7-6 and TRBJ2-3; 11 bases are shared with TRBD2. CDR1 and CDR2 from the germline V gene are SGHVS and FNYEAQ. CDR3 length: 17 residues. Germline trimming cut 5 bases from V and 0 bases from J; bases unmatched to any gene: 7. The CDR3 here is CASSPLAGGRSTDTQYF. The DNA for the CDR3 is TGTGCCAGCAGCCCTCTAGCGGGGGGCCGGAGCACAGATACGCAGTATTTT.

CDR3 nucleotide sequence: TGTGCCAGCAGATTAACTGGCGGCACTGAAGCTTTCTTT. This sequence encodes CASRLTGGTEAFF. This chain uses TRBV27 with TRBJ1-1; D remains unclear. The V end lost 6 bases, the J end lost 4 bases, and 12 bases lay between the germline ends. This CDR3 is 13 amino acids long. CDR1 is MNHEY and CDR2 is SMNVEV in the germline V gene (reference sequence).

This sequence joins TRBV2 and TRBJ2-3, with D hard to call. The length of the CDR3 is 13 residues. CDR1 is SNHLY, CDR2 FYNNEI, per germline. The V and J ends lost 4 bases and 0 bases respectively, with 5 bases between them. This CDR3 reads CASSVLSTDTQYF. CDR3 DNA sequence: TGTGCCAGCAGTGTCTTGAGCACAGATACGCAGTATTTT.

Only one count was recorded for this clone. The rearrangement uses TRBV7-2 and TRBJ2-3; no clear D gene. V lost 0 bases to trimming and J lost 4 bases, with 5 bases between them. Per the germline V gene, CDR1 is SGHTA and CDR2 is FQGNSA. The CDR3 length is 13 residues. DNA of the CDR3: TGTGCCAGCAGCTTAGCCGTCCCAGATACGCAGTATTTT. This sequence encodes CASSLAVPDTQYF.

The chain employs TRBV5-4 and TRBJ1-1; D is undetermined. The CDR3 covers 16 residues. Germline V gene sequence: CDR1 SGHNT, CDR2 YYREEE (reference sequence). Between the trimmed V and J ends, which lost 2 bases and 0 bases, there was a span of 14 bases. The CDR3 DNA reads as TGTGCCAGCAGCTTCCCCCCCCCAGCGATGAACACTGAAGCTTTCTTT. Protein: CASSFPPPAMNTEAFF.

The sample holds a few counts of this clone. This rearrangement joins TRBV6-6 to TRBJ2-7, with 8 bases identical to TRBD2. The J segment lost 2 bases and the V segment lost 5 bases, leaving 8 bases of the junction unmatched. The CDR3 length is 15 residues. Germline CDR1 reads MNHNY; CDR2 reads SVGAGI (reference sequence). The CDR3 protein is CASSLSRGETYEQYF. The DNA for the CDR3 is TGTGCCAGCAGTCTCTCGCGGGGGGAGACCTACGAGCAGTACTTC.

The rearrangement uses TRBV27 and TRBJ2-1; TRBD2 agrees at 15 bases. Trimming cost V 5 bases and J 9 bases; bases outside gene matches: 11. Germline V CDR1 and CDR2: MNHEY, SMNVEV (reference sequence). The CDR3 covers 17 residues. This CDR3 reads CASSVPRTSGGAIEQFF. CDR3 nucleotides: TGTGCCAGCAGTGTACCCCGGACTAGCGGGGGGGCCATTGAGCAGTTCTTC.

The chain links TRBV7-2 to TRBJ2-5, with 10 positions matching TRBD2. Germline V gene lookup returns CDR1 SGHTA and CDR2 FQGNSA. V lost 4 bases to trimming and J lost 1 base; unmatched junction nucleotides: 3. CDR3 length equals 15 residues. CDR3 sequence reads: CASSSAGGRQETQYF. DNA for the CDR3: TGTGCCAGCAGCTCAGCGGGGGGGCGCCAAGAGACCCAGTACTTC.

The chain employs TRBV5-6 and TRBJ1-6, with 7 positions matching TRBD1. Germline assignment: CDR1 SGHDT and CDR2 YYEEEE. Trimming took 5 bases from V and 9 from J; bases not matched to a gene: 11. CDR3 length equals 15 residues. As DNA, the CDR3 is TGTGCCAGCAGGGTACGGGACAGTGCCCGTTCACCCCTCCACTTT. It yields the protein CASRVRDSARSPLHF.

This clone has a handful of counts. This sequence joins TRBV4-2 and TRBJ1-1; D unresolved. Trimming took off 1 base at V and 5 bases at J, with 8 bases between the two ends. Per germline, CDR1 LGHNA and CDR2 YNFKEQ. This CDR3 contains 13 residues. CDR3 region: CASSQGRETEAFF. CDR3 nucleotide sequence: TGTGCCAGCAGCCAAGGCCGGGAAACTGAAGCTTTCTTT.

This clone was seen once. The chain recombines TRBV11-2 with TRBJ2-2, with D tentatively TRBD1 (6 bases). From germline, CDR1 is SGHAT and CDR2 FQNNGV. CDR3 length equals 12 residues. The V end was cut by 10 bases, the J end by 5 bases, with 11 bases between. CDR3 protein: CATGVGTGELFF. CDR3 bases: TGTGCCACAGGGGTTGGGACCGGGGAGCTGTTTTTT. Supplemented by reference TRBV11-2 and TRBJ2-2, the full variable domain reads EAGVAQSPRYKIIEKRQSVAFWCNPISGHATLYWYQQILGQGPKLLIQFQNNGVVDDSQLPKDRFSAERLKGVDSTLKIQPAKLEDSAVYLCATGVGTGELFFGEGSRLTVL.

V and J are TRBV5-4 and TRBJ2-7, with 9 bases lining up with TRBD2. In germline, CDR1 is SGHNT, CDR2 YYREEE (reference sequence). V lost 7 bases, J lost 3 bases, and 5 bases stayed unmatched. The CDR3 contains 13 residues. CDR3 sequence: CASESSGNYEQYF. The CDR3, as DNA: TGTGCCAGCGAGTCTAGCGGGAACTACGAGCAGTACTTC.

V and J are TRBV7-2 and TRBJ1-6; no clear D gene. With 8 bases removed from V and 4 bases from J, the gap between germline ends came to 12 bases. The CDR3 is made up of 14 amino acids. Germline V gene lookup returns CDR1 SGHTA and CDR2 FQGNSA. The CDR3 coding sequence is TGTGCCAGCTCCACACCGTTTTATAATTCACCCCTCCACTTT. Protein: CASSTPFYNSPLHF.

The CDR3 spells CASRPTGVVNYGYTF. As DNA, the CDR3 is TGTGCCAGCAGACCCACAGGGGTGGTAAACTATGGCTACACCTTC. The chain joins TRBV6-5 to TRBJ1-2; 7 bases are a match to TRBD1. Germline V gene data show CDR1 as MNHEY and CDR2 as SVGAGI. This CDR3 comprises 15 residues. V shed 6 bases, J shed 2 bases, and the junction held 9 bases outside the gene matches.

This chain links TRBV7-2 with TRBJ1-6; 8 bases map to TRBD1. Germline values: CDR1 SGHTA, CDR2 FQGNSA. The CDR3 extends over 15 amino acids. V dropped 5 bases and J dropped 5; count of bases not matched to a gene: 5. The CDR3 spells CASSRKTGDNSPLHF. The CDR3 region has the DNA TGTGCCAGCAGCCGCAAGACAGGGGATAATTCACCCCTCCACTTT.

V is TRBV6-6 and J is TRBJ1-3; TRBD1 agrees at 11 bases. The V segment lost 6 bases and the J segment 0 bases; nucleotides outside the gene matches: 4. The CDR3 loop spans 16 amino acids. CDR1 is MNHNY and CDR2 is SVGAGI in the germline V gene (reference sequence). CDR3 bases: TGTGCCAGCAGCTGGGGACAGGGGGGCTCTGGAAACACCATATATTTT. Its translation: CASSWGQGGSGNTIYF.

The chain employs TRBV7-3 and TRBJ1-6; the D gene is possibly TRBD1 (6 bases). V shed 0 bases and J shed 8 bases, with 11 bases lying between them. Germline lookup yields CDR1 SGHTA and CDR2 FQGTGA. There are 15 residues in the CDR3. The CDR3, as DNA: TGTGCCAGCAGCTTAACGAACAGGGAAGATTCACCCCTCCACTTT. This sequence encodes CASSLTNREDSPLHF.